A selection of T cell receptor beta chains follows, all from one sample in a study of T cell responses to AZD1222 COVID-19 vaccine. TCRdb's copy holds only in-frame clones and misses some; the assay was immunoSEQ multiplex PCR. The sample holds 98,000 or so clones; 70% to 85% are singletons and the top ten take 14%. Sequenced here: peripheral blood, sampled 28 days after the second AZD1222 dose. The receptor set was obtained from an adult who received the AZD1222 COVID-19 vaccine. CDR3s include the opening cysteine and the closing phenylalanine or tryptophan. D genes are given only for firm matches. Expanded clones are given a class, and other clones once, few, many or no size at all.

J gene: TRBJ2-7; clone size: NA; CDR3 length: 14; V gene: TRBV6-5; D gene: NA; CDR3 protein: CASSPRTPSYEQYF; CDR3 DNA: TGTGCCAGCAGCCCGAGGACACCTAGCTACGAGCAGTACTTC
J gene: TRBJ2-7; clone size: NA; CDR3 length: 15; V gene: TRBV6-1; D gene: TRBD1; CDR3 protein: CASSESVQGSYEQYF; CDR3 DNA: TGTGCCAGCAGTGAGTCTGTACAGGGGTCCTACGAGCAGTACTTC
J gene: TRBJ1-1; clone size: NA; CDR3 length: 14; V gene: TRBV7-2; D gene: NA; CDR3 protein: CASSLGFKGSEAFF; CDR3 DNA: TGTGCCAGCAGCTTAGGGTTCAAGGGGTCTGAAGCTTTCTTT
J gene: TRBJ1-5; clone size: NA; CDR3 length: 16; V gene: TRBV28; D gene: NA; CDR3 protein: CASSLYGRQNNQPQHF; CDR3 DNA: TGTGCCAGCAGTTTATATGGTCGACAGAACAATCAGCCCCAGCATTTT
J gene: TRBJ1-4; clone size: NA; CDR3 length: 14; V gene: TRBV7-9; D gene: TRBD1; CDR3 protein: CASSFGTGFEKLFF; CDR3 DNA: TGTGCCAGCAGCTTTGGGACAGGGTTTGAAAAACTGTTTTTT
J gene: TRBJ1-1; clone size: NA; CDR3 length: 14; V gene: TRBV5-1; D gene: TRBD1; CDR3 protein: CASSSDRGHTEAFF; CDR3 DNA: TGCGCCAGCAGCTCGGACAGGGGACACACTGAAGCTTTCTTT
J gene: TRBJ1-2; clone size: NA; CDR3 length: 13; V gene: TRBV12-3/TRBV12-4; D gene: NA; CDR3 protein: CASSWSERDGYTF; CDR3 DNA: TGTGCCAGCAGTTGGTCGGAGAGGGATGGCTACACCTTC
J gene: TRBJ1-1; clone size: NA; CDR3 length: 15; V gene: TRBV4-1; D gene: TRBD1; CDR3 protein: CASSQAGTGGYRAFF; CDR3 DNA: TGCGCCAGCAGCCAGGCAGGGACAGGGGGCTACCGAGCTTTCTTT
J gene: TRBJ1-2; clone size: NA; CDR3 length: 14; V gene: TRBV3-1/TRBV3-2; D gene: NA; CDR3 protein: CASSQERGTGGYTF; CDR3 DNA: TGTGCCAGCAGCCAAGAGCGGGGAACTGGTGGCTACACCTTC
J gene: TRBJ1-3; clone size: NA; CDR3 length: 12; V gene: TRBV11-2; D gene: NA; CDR3 protein: CASRDIRNTIYF; CDR3 DNA: TGTGCCAGCCGGGACATTAGAAACACCATATATTTT
J gene: TRBJ1-1; clone size: NA; CDR3 length: 13; V gene: TRBV10-1; D gene: NA; CDR3 protein: CASSIGGSAEAFF; CDR3 DNA: TGCGCCAGCTCCATAGGGGGGTCCGCTGAAGCTTTCTTT
J gene: TRBJ2-7; clone size: NA; CDR3 length: 17; V gene: TRBV3-1/TRBV3-2; D gene: TRBD2; CDR3 protein: CASSQEVGTSGTYEQYF; CDR3 DNA: TGTGCCAGCAGCCAAGAGGTGGGGACTAGCGGAACCTACGAGCAGTACTTC
J gene: TRBJ2-1; clone size: NA; CDR3 length: 15; V gene: TRBV18; D gene: TRBD2; CDR3 protein: CASSPPSGSYNEQFF; CDR3 DNA: TGTGCCAGCTCACCTCCTAGCGGGAGCTACAATGAGCAGTTCTTC
J gene: TRBJ2-2; clone size: NA; CDR3 length: 16; V gene: TRBV4-1; D gene: TRBD2; CDR3 protein: CASRRGSGVETGELFF; CDR3 DNA: TGCGCCAGCAGACGGGGGAGCGGGGTCGAGACCGGGGAGCTGTTTTTT
J gene: TRBJ1-1; clone size: NA; CDR3 length: 15; V gene: TRBV18; D gene: TRBD1; CDR3 protein: CASSPSGTGGTEAFF; CDR3 DNA: TGTGCCAGCTCACCCTCCGGGACAGGAGGCACTGAAGCTTTCTTT
J gene: TRBJ2-3; clone size: NA; CDR3 length: 16; V gene: TRBV6-5; D gene: NA; CDR3 protein: CASSYGGGGSTDTQYF; CDR3 DNA: TGTGCCAGCAGCTACGGGGGTGGGGGCAGCACAGATACGCAGTATTTT
J gene: TRBJ2-4; clone size: NA; CDR3 length: 12; V gene: TRBV19; D gene: NA; CDR3 protein: CASAPTKNIQYF; CDR3 DNA: TGTGCCAGTGCCCCTACTAAAAACATTCAGTACTTC
J gene: TRBJ2-4; clone size: NA; CDR3 length: 15; V gene: TRBV6-5; D gene: NA; CDR3 protein: CASRKGPGLENIQYF; CDR3 DNA: TGTGCCAGCAGAAAGGGGCCGGGACTCGAAAACATTCAGTACTTC
J gene: TRBJ1-4; clone size: NA; CDR3 length: 15; V gene: TRBV27; D gene: NA; CDR3 protein: CASSSIEGTNEKLFF; CDR3 DNA: TGTGCCAGCAGTTCAATAGAGGGGACTAATGAAAAACTGTTTTTT
J gene: TRBJ2-7; clone size: few; CDR3 length: 13; V gene: TRBV13; D gene: NA; CDR3 protein: CASSFLTGDEQYF; CDR3 DNA: TGTGCCAGCAGCTTCTTAACCGGTGACGAGCAGTACTTC
J gene: TRBJ2-1; clone size: NA; CDR3 length: 13; V gene: TRBV5-1; D gene: NA; CDR3 protein: CASSASSYNEQFF; CDR3 DNA: TGCGCCAGCAGCGCGAGCTCCTACAATGAGCAGTTCTTC
J gene: TRBJ1-4; clone size: NA; CDR3 length: 16; V gene: TRBV15; D gene: NA; CDR3 protein: CATSRDLNYGGEKLFF; CDR3 DNA: TGTGCCACCAGCAGAGACCTTAATTACGGGGGTGAAAAACTGTTTTTT
J gene: TRBJ2-3; clone size: NA; CDR3 length: 18; V gene: TRBV5-1; D gene: TRBD2; CDR3 protein: CASSLGLAGGAGTDTQYF; CDR3 DNA: TGCGCCAGCAGCCTAGGACTAGCGGGGGGCGCTGGAACAGATACGCAGTATTTT
J gene: TRBJ2-2; clone size: few; CDR3 length: 15; V gene: TRBV30; D gene: TRBD2; CDR3 protein: CAWTRLAGLTGELFF; CDR3 DNA: TGTGCCTGGACACGACTAGCGGGACTCACCGGGGAGCTGTTTTTT
J gene: TRBJ1-3; clone size: NA; CDR3 length: 14; V gene: TRBV29-1; D gene: NA; CDR3 protein: CSVGPGTAGNTIYF; CDR3 DNA: TGCAGCGTTGGTCCAGGGACGGCTGGAAACACCATATATTTT
J gene: TRBJ2-1; clone size: NA; CDR3 length: 15; V gene: TRBV4-2; D gene: NA; CDR3 protein: CASSQAGVGRNEQFF; CDR3 DNA: TGTGCCAGCAGCCAAGCGGGGGTTGGACGCAATGAGCAGTTCTTC
J gene: TRBJ2-1; clone size: NA; CDR3 length: 14; V gene: TRBV7-9; D gene: TRBD2; CDR3 protein: CASSLASGSSEQFF; CDR3 DNA: TGTGCCAGCAGCTTAGCTAGCGGGAGTTCTGAGCAGTTCTTC
J gene: TRBJ1-2; clone size: NA; CDR3 length: 15; V gene: TRBV11-2; D gene: TRBD1; CDR3 protein: CASSRGPGQGNGYTF; CDR3 DNA: TGTGCCAGCAGCAGGGGACCGGGACAGGGGAATGGCTACACCTTC
J gene: TRBJ2-1; clone size: NA; CDR3 length: 14; V gene: TRBV29-1; D gene: TRBD1; CDR3 protein: CSVGDRGRGDEQFF; CDR3 DNA: TGCAGCGTCGGGGACAGGGGGCGAGGGGATGAGCAGTTCTTC
J gene: TRBJ2-7; clone size: NA; CDR3 length: 14; V gene: TRBV7-3; D gene: NA; CDR3 protein: CASSLRTDSYEQYF; CDR3 DNA: TGTGCCAGCAGCTTGAGGACCGATTCCTACGAGCAGTACTTC
J gene: TRBJ2-3; clone size: NA; CDR3 length: 16; V gene: TRBV3-1/TRBV3-2; D gene: TRBD2; CDR3 protein: CASSDLAGGLTDTQYF; CDR3 DNA: TGTGCCAGCAGCGATCTAGCGGGGGGGCTCACAGATACGCAGTATTTT
J gene: TRBJ2-2; clone size: NA; CDR3 length: 16; V gene: TRBV5-1; D gene: NA; CDR3 protein: CASSLSTWGTTGELFF; CDR3 DNA: TGCGCCAGCAGCTTGTCAACCTGGGGGACCACCGGGGAGCTGTTTTTT
J gene: TRBJ2-1; clone size: NA; CDR3 length: 14; V gene: TRBV9; D gene: NA; CDR3 protein: CASSVENNYNEQFF; CDR3 DNA: TGTGCCAGCAGCGTAGAGAACAACTACAATGAGCAGTTCTTC
J gene: TRBJ1-5; clone size: NA; CDR3 length: 14; V gene: TRBV7-2; D gene: NA; CDR3 protein: CASSLTRGDQPQHF; CDR3 DNA: TGTGCCAGCAGCTTAACTCGGGGGGATCAGCCCCAGCATTTT
J gene: TRBJ2-7; clone size: NA; CDR3 length: 14; V gene: TRBV3-1/TRBV3-2; D gene: NA; CDR3 protein: CASSPPGGSYEQYF; CDR3 DNA: TGTGCCAGCAGCCCCCCCGGAGGGTCCTACGAGCAGTACTTC
J gene: TRBJ2-7; clone size: NA; CDR3 length: 15; V gene: TRBV12-5; D gene: NA; CDR3 protein: CASGLGRGPSYEQYF; CDR3 DNA: TGTGCTAGTGGTTTGGGACGAGGGCCCTCCTACGAGCAGTACTTC
J gene: TRBJ2-5; clone size: few; CDR3 length: 13; V gene: TRBV10-3; D gene: NA; CDR3 protein: CATRTVIQETQYF; CDR3 DNA: TGTGCCACCCGAACAGTTATACAAGAGACCCAGTACTTC
J gene: TRBJ1-4; clone size: NA; CDR3 length: 15; V gene: TRBV19; D gene: NA; CDR3 protein: CASSPGHGTNEKLFF; CDR3 DNA: TGTGCCAGTAGCCCCGGGCACGGGACTAATGAAAAACTGTTTTTT
J gene: TRBJ1-1; clone size: NA; CDR3 length: 11; V gene: TRBV6-1; D gene: NA; CDR3 protein: CASSEFLQGRF; CDR3 DNA: TGTGCCAGCAGTGAATTTTTGCAGGGGCGTTTT
J gene: TRBJ2-5; clone size: NA; CDR3 length: 18; V gene: TRBV4-2; D gene: TRBD1; CDR3 protein: CASSQELRGLGEGETQYF; CDR3 DNA: TGTGCCAGCAGCCAAGAGCTGAGGGGGCTAGGGGAAGGCGAGACCCAGTACTTC
J gene: TRBJ2-5; clone size: NA; CDR3 length: 15; V gene: TRBV5-4; D gene: TRBD2; CDR3 protein: CASSDLAGRQETQYF; CDR3 DNA: TGTGCCAGCAGCGATCTAGCGGGCCGCCAAGAGACCCAGTACTTC